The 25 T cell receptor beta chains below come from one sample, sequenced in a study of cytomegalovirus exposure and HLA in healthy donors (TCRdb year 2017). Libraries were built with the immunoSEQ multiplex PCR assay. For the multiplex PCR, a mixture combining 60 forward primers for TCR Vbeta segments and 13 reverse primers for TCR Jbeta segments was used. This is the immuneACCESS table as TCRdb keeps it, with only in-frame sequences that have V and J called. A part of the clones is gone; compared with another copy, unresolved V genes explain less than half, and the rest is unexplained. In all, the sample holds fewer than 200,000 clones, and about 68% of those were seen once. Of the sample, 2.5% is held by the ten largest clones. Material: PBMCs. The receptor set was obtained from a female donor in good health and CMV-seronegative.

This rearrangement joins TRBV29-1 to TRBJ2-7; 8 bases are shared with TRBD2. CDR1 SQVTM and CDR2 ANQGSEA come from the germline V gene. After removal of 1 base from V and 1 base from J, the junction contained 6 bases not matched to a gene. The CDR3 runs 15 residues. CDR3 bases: TGCAGCGTTGAAGGGACCGGGGGGGGATCCTACGAGCAGTACTTC. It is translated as CSVEGTGGGSYEQYF.

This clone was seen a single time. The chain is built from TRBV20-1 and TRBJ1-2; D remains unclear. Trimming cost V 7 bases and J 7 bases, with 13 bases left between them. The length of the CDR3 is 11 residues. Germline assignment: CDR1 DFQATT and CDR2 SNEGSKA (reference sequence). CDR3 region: CSVAGYSGYTF. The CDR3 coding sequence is TGCAGTGTTGCGGGGTATAGTGGCTACACCTTC.

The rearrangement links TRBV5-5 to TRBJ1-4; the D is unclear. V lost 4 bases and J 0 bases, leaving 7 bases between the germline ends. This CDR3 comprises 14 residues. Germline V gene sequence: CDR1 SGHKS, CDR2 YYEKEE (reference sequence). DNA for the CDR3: TGTGCCAGCAGCAAGACAACAACTAATGAAAAACTGTTTTTT. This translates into CASSKTTTNEKLFF.

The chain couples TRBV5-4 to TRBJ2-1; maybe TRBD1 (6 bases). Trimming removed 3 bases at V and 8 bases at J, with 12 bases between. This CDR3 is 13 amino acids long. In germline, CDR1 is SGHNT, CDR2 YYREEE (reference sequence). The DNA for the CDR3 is TGTGCCAGCAGCTCGGACAGTGTAGATGAGCAGTTCTTC. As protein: CASSSDSVDEQFF.

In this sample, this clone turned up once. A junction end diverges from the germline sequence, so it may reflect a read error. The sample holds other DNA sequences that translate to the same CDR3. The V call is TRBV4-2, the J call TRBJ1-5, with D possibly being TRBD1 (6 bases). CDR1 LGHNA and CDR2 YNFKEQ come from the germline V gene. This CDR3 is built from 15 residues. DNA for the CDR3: TGTGCCAGCAGCCAAGAAGGGGGTTCCAATCAGCCCCAGCACTTT. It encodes CASSQEGGSNQPQHF.

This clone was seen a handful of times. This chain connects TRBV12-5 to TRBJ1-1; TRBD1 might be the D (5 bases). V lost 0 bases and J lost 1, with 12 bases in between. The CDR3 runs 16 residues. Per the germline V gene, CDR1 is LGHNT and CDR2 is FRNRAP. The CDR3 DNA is TGTGCTAGTGGTTTGGTAGCGGGACCCTCGAACACTGAAGCTTTCTTT. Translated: CASGLVAGPSNTEAFF.

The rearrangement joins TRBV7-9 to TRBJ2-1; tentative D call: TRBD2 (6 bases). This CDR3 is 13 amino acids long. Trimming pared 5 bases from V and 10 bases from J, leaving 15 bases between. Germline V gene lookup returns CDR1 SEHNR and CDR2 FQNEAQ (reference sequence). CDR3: CASSPRLGDEQFF. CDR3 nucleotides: TGTGCCAGCAGCCCCAGACTAGGAGACGAGCAGTTCTTC.

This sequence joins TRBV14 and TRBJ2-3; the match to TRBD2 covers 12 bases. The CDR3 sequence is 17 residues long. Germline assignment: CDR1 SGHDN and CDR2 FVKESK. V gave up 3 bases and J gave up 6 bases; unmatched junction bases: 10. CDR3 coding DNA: TGTGCCAGCAGCCACCGATTGACTAGCGGGAGCTCTGATACGCAGTATTTT. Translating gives CASSHRLTSGSSDTQYF.

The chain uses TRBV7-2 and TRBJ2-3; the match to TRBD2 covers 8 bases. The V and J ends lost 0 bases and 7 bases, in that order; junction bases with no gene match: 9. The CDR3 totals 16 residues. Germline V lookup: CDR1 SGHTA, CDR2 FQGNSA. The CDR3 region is CASSLARGATMNTQYF. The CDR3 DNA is TGTGCCAGCAGCTTAGCGCGGGGGGCAACTATGAATACGCAGTATTTT.

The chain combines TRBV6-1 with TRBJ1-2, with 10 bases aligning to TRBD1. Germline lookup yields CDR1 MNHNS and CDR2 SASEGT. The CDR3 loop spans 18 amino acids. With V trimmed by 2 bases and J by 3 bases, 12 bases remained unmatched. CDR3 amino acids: CASSELGQGRLEHYGYTF. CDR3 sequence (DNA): TGTGCCAGCAGTGAATTGGGACAGGGGAGGTTGGAGCACTATGGCTACACCTTC.

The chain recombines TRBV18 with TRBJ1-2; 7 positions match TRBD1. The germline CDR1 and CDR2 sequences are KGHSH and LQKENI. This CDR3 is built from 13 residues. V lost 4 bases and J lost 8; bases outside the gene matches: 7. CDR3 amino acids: CASSLDRVGGYTF. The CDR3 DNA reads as TGTGCCAGCTCACTTGACAGGGTGGGAGGCTACACCTTC.

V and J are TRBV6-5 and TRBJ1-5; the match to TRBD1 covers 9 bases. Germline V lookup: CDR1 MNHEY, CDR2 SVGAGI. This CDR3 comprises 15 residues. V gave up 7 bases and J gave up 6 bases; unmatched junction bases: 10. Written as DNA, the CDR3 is TGTGCCAGCAATCAAGGGACAGGGTTACTTCAGCCCCAGCATTTT. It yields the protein CASNQGTGLLQPQHF.

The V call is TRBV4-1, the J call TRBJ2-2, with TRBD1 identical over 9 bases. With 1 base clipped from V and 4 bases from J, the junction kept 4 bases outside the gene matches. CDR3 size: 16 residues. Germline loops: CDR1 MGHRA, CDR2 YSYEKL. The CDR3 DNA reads TGCGCCAGCAGCCAAGTTGAGACAGGGGGCACCGGGGAGCTGTTTTTT. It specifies CASSQVETGGTGELFF.

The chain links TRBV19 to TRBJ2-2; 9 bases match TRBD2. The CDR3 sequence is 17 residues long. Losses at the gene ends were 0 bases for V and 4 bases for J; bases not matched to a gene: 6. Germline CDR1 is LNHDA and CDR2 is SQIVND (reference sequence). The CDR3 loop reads CASSIDISGGGTGELFF. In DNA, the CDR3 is TGTGCCAGTAGTATAGATATTAGCGGGGGAGGCACCGGGGAGCTGTTTTTT.

CDR3 region: CASSFDRDRSNGYTF. DNA of the CDR3: TGTGCCAGCAGCTTTGATCGGGACAGGAGTAATGGCTACACCTTC. This chain connects TRBV5-8 to TRBJ1-2; 8 nucleotides match TRBD1. V gave up 2 bases and J gave up 6 bases; unmatched junction bases: 9. Germline V CDR1 and CDR2: SGHTS, YDEGEE. This CDR3 is 15 amino acids long.

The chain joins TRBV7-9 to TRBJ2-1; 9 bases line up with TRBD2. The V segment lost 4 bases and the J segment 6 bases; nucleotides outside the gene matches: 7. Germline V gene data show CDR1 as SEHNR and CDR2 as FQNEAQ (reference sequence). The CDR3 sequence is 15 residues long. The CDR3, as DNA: TGTGCCAGCAGCTCCGTTGCGGGAGGGCCCAATGAGCAGTTCTTC. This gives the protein CASSSVAGGPNEQFF.

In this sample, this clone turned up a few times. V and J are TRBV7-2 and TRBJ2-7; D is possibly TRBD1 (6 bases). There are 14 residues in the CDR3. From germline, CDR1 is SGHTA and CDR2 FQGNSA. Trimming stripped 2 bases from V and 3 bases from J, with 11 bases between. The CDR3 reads CASSLQTGYYEQYF. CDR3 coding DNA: TGTGCCAGCAGCTTACAGACAGGCTACTACGAGCAGTACTTC.

The CDR3 sequence is CASSSRDRISQNTEAFF. Here the CDR3 DNA reads TGTGCCAGCAGCTCCCGGGACAGGATAAGCCAAAACACTGAAGCTTTCTTT. J is TRBJ1-1 and V is TRBV7-2; 8 bases line up with TRBD1. Germline assignment: CDR1 SGHTA and CDR2 FQGNSA. V shed 4 bases and J 2 bases; nucleotides not matched to a gene: 12. CDR3 length: 17 amino acids.

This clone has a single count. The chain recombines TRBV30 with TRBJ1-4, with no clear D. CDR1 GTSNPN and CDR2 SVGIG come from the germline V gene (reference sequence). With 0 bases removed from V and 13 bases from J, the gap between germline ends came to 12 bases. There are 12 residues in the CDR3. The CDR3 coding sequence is TGTGCCTGGAGTGTACGAGGGAAAGGACTGTTTTTT. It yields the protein CAWSVRGKGLFF.

CDR3 in amino acids: CASSSDRADEQFF. CDR3 coding DNA: TGCGCCAGCAGCTCGGACAGGGCCGATGAGCAGTTCTTC. The chain combines TRBV5-1 with TRBJ2-1; 8 nucleotides align to TRBD1. There are 13 residues in the CDR3. The germline V gene encodes CDR1 SGHRS and CDR2 YFSETQ. Unmatched junction bases numbered 4, after V lost 3 bases and J lost 8 bases.

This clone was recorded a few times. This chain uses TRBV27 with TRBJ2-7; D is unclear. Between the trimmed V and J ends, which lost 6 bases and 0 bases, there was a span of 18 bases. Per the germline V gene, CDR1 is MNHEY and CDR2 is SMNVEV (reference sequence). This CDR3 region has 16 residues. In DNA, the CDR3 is TGTGCCAGCAGCCCCTGGATCCTTAGGAGCTCCTACGAGCAGTACTTC. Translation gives CASSPWILRSSYEQYF.

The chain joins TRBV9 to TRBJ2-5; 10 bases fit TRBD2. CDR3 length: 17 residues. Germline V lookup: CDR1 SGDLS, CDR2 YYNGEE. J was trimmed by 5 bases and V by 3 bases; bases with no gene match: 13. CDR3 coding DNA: TGTGCCAGCAGCGCACCTCGAGCGGGGGGGCGCGGGGAGACCCAGTACTTC. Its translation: CASSAPRAGGRGETQYF.

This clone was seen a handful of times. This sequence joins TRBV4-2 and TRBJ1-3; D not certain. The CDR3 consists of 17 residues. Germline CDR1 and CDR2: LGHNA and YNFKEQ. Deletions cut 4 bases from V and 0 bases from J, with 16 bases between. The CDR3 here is CASSRVETEISGNTIYF. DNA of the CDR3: TGTGCCAGCAGCCGGGTGGAGACGGAAATCTCTGGAAACACCATATATTTT.

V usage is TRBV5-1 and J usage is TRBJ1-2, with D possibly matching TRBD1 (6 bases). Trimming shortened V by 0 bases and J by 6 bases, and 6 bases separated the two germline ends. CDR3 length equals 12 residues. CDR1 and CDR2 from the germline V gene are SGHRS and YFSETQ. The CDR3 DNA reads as TGCGCCAGCAGCTTGGGGACAGATGGCTACACCTTC. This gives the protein CASSLGTDGYTF.

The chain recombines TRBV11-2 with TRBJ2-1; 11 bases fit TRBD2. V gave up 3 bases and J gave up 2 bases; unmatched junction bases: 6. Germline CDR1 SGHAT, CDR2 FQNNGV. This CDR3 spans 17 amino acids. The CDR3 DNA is TGTGCCAGCAGCTTCGGGAGACTAGCGGGACCCTACAATGAGCAGTTCTTC. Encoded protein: CASSFGRLAGPYNEQFF.